The clone carrying this T cell receptor beta chain was picked up one time. This table comes from immunoSEQ multiplex PCR, and its TCRdb copy is limited to in-frame clones, with some not included. The sample lists roughly 230,000 clones, approximately 81% occurring once. The sample is drawn from a study of blood T cell repertoires in COVID-19. A COVID-19 case had been met by exposed participants during the 2 weeks before study entry. There are 19 residues in the CDR3. Material for sequencing was PBMCs or T cells enriched from blood (not recorded which). The clonotype was recovered from a woman in her 50s who had been exposed to COVID-19. This chain connects TRBV1 to TRBJ2-4; TRBD1, the table's D call, lacks a check against the DNA. TRBV1 is tagged as a pseudogene. The CDR3 here is CTSSYIKGQGFKGKNIQYF. In DNA, the CDR3 is TGCACCAGCAGCTACATCAAGGGACAGGGATTTAAAGGCAAAAACATTCAGTACTTC.